Presented here are 21 T cell receptor beta chains from one specimen sequenced in a study of OX40 agonist ivuxolimab in advanced cancers. Profiling relied on immunoSEQ multiplex PCR, and the TCRdb table lists in-frame clones only, not all of them. The table lists about 54,000 clones, approximately 85% of them singletons. Specimen: CD4+ or CD8+ T cells sorted from blood, collected in a trial of the OX40 agonist ivuxolimab. The receptors stem from an adult with an advanced solid tumor such as melanoma, head and neck, liver or kidney cancer.

The genes are TRBV6-1 and TRBJ1-1; D possibly corresponds to TRBD1 (6 bases). There are 12 residues in the CDR3. The V gene lost 8 bases and the J gene lost 5 bases, with 12 bases spanning the gap. Germline V gives CDR1 MNHNS, CDR2 SASEGT. This CDR3 reads CASSDRMTEAFF. CDR3 coding DNA: TGTGCCAGCTCTGACAGGATGACTGAAGCTTTCTTT.

The chain joins TRBV7-2 to TRBJ2-5, with D unclear. Per the germline V gene, CDR1 is SGHTA and CDR2 is FQGNSA. The CDR3 runs to 14 residues. V lost 0 bases and J lost 4, with 9 bases in between. The CDR3 protein is CASSLAPARETQYF. Written as DNA, the CDR3 is TGTGCCAGCAGCTTAGCCCCAGCCCGAGAGACCCAGTACTTC.

The CDR3, as DNA: TGTGCCAGCAGAAGAGCCCCCCAGCGGGCGATTAGCTCCTACAATGAGCAGTTCTTC. This sequence encodes CASRRAPQRAISSYNEQFF. This chain joins TRBV28 and TRBJ2-1; D perhaps matches TRBD2 (6 bases). Germline assignment: CDR1 MDHEN and CDR2 SYDVKM. With 6 bases removed from V and 0 bases from J, the gap between germline ends came to 24 bases. This CDR3 region has 19 residues.

This clone was observed a few times. The chain has TRBV2 and TRBJ2-3; D is undetermined. The CDR3 has 11 residues. V dropped 4 bases and J dropped 3 bases, with 2 bases sitting between them. The germline CDR1 and CDR2 sequences are SNHLY and FYNNEI. CDR3 sequence reads: CASSVTDTQYF. DNA of the CDR3: TGTGCCAGCAGTGTGACAGATACGCAGTATTTT.

The chain combines TRBV6-1 with TRBJ2-7, with 9 bases matching TRBD1. The trim removed 6 bases at V and 0 bases at J, leaving 0 bases unmatched. The CDR3 is 13 residues long. In germline, CDR1 is MNHNS, CDR2 SASEGT. The CDR3 reads CASRDRGSYEQYF. The CDR3 DNA is TGTGCCAGCAGGGACAGGGGCTCCTACGAGCAGTACTTC.

This chain joins TRBV7-2 and TRBJ2-3; D is unclear. The CDR3 runs to 13 residues. Trimming shortened V by 5 bases and J by 1 base, and 7 bases separated the two germline ends. Per germline, CDR1 SGHTA and CDR2 FQGNSA. The CDR3 protein is CASSLGGTDTQYF. The CDR3 DNA reads as TGTGCCAGCAGCCTTGGGGGCACAGATACGCAGTATTTT.

The chain is built from TRBV11-2 and TRBJ2-7; D is unresolved. The length of the CDR3 is 13 residues. With 5 bases removed from V and 0 bases from J, the gap between germline ends came to 8 bases. Germline assignment: CDR1 SGHAT and CDR2 FQNNGV. CDR3 coding DNA: TGTGCCAGCAGCCCGTACGGCTCCTACGAGCAGTACTTC. Its translation is CASSPYGSYEQYF.

The CDR3: CASRPTRGQTQETQYF. The DNA of the CDR3 is TGTGCCAGCAGACCAACAAGGGGACAGACCCAAGAGACCCAGTACTTC. The chain combines TRBV28 with TRBJ2-5; 7 nucleotides match TRBD1. The CDR3 consists of 16 residues. The germline V gene has CDR1 MDHEN and CDR2 SYDVKM. Trimming at V came to 6 bases and at J to 1 base, leaving 11 bases not matched to a gene.

The chain recombines TRBV28 with TRBJ2-7; TRBD2 is a possible D gene (5 bases). The CDR3 covers 12 residues. Trimming removed 3 bases from V and 3 bases from J, with 6 bases in between. In germline, CDR1 is MDHEN, CDR2 SYDVKM. The CDR3 region has the DNA TGTGCCAGCAGTTTGGAGGTCTACGAGCAGTACTTC. Translation gives CASSLEVYEQYF.

CDR3 sequence reads: CASSPLGQGAGGSNQPQHF. In DNA form, the CDR3 reads TGTGCCAGCTCACCGCTCGGACAGGGGGCTGGTGGTAGCAATCAGCCCCAGCATTTT. The chain links TRBV18 to TRBJ1-5; 11 nucleotides agree with TRBD1. The J segment lost 0 bases and the V segment lost 3 bases, leaving 10 bases of the junction unmatched. From germline, CDR1 is KGHSH and CDR2 LQKENI. This CDR3 spans 19 amino acids.

This clone was observed once. The junction and the germline gene differ at one end; a read error may be behind it. The rearrangement links TRBV6-1 to TRBJ1-1; TRBD1 matches at 7 bases. This CDR3 has 17 residues. Looked up from germline, CDR1 is MNHNS and CDR2 is SASEGT. The CDR3 loop is CSSSERGETGWAYEAFF. The CDR3 region has the DNA TGTTCCAGCAGTGAAAGGGGGGAGACAGGGTGGGCTTATGAAGCTTTCTTT.

The chain uses TRBV9 and TRBJ2-1, with TRBD1 identical over 8 bases. This CDR3 has 18 residues. V dropped 4 bases and J dropped 4; count of bases not matched to a gene: 16. Per germline, CDR1 SGDLS and CDR2 YYNGEE. The CDR3 spells CASSPFPRQGPLYNEQFF. The CDR3 nucleotides are TGTGCCAGCAGCCCCTTCCCGAGACAGGGGCCCCTGTACAATGAGCAGTTCTTC.

The rearrangement uses TRBV11-3 and TRBJ2-3; 8 nucleotides align to TRBD2. CDR1 SGHNT and CDR2 YENEEA come from the germline V gene. V gave up 2 bases and J gave up 14 bases; unmatched junction bases: 12. The CDR3 spans 14 residues. As DNA, the CDR3 is TGTGCCAGCAGCTTAAGGACCCGAGGGACTAGTGGGTATTTT. Encoded protein: CASSLRTRGTSGYF. Variable domain in full (rest from reference TRBV11-3 and TRBJ2-3): EAGVVQSPRYKIIEKKQPVAFWCNPISGHNTLYWYLQNLGQGPELLIRYENEEAVDDSQLPKDRFSAERLKGVDSTLKIQPAELGDSAVYLCASSLRTRGTSGYFGPGTRLTVL.

The CDR3 region has the DNA TGCGCCAGCCAATTGGGACAGGGAGTTCAAGATACGCAGTATTTT. Translated, it gives CASQLGQGVQDTQYF. V gene TRBV10-1 combines with J gene TRBJ2-3; 9 bases line up with TRBD1. In germline, CDR1 is WNHNN, CDR2 SYGVQD (reference sequence). The V segment lost 8 bases and the J segment 5 bases; nucleotides outside the gene matches: 11. CDR3 length equals 15 residues.

The V and J genes are TRBV16 and TRBJ2-7, with D possibly being TRBD2 (5 bases). Germline CDR1 reads KGHSY; CDR2 reads FQNENV. Trimming removed 3 bases from V and 3 bases from J, with 9 bases in between. The length of the CDR3 is 13 residues. The CDR3 bases are TGTGCCAGCAGCCACACGGGGAACTACGAGCAGTACTTC. Its protein product is CASSHTGNYEQYF.

CDR3 sequence: CASSLVTGGDTEAFF. CDR3 nucleotide sequence: TGCGCCAGCAGCTTGGTCACAGGGGGGGACACTGAAGCTTTCTTT. The chain carries TRBV5-1 and TRBJ1-1, with 8 positions matching TRBD1. The trim removed 0 bases at V and 3 bases at J, leaving 4 bases unmatched. The germline V gene encodes CDR1 SGHRS and CDR2 YFSETQ. The CDR3 is 15 amino acids.

The rearrangement uses TRBV18 and TRBJ2-7, with D perhaps being TRBD1 or TRBD2 (6 bases each). Germline assignment: CDR1 KGHSH and CDR2 LQKENI. Trimming stripped 2 bases from V and 4 bases from J, with 18 bases between. This CDR3 comprises 16 residues. The CDR3 DNA reads as TGTGCCAGCTCACCAAGTGACGAGCGGAGGGGGTACGAGCAGTACTTC. This codes for CASSPSDERRGYEQYF.

V and J are TRBV7-2 and TRBJ2-3; D not resolved. V lost 1 base and J 8 bases, leaving 13 bases between the germline ends. Per germline, CDR1 SGHTA and CDR2 FQGNSA. The CDR3 loop spans 14 amino acids. The DNA of the CDR3 is TGTGCCAGCAGCTTAGGGGTTAGTCCAAGTACGCAGTATTTT. It is translated as CASSLGVSPSTQYF.

The rearrangement joins TRBV6-6 to TRBJ1-5; D may be TRBD1 (5 bases). Trimming shortened V by 4 bases and J by 7 bases, and 11 bases separated the two germline ends. CDR1 is MNHNY and CDR2 is SVGAGI in the germline V gene (reference sequence). CDR3 length: 13 amino acids. CDR3: CASSWGVHQPQHF. CDR3 bases: TGTGCCAGCAGTTGGGGGGTACACCAGCCCCAGCATTTT.

The chain recombines TRBV6-1 with TRBJ2-3; D is perhaps TRBD1 (7 bases). This CDR3 has 13 residues. V was clipped by 2 bases and J by 8 bases, with 11 bases between them. Germline CDR1 is MNHNS and CDR2 is SASEGT. The CDR3 bases are TGTGCCAGCAGTGAACAGGGGGGCGGTACGCAGTATTTT. It yields the protein CASSEQGGGTQYF.

The chain uses TRBV5-1 and TRBJ2-1; D might be TRBD1 (5 bases). The CDR3 totals 14 residues. Germline lookup yields CDR1 SGHRS and CDR2 YFSETQ. V lost 3 bases, J lost 6 bases, and 13 bases lay in between. Here the CDR3 reads CASSSPTQGNEQFF. In DNA, the CDR3 is TGCGCCAGCAGCTCCCCGACCCAGGGCAATGAGCAGTTCTTC.